This T cell receptor (beta chain) appears in the sequencing data of a study of T-cell reconstitution after alpha-beta-depleted transplantation in children. Study-wide results and caveats: A year had passed since transplant, and T-cell counts and diversity by then came mostly from newly produced T cells.

Unique molecular identifiers were used in preparing the TCRbeta library. TCRdb re-called the PCR reads through MiXCR, storing one row per CDR3 protein. The sample records some 130,000 distinct CDR3 sequences, around a tenth being singletons. Germline V gene sequence: CDR1 SEHNR, CDR2 FQNEAQ (reference sequence). The CDR3 runs 13 residues. V shed 3 bases and J shed 0 bases, with 6 bases lying between them. This clonotype has a handful of counts. Its antigen is currently unknown. Sequencing was performed on PBMCs, mostly from graft donor cells, taken 180 days after TCRalphabeta/CD19-depleted stem cell transplant. This rearrangement joins TRBV7-9 to TRBJ2-7; no clear D. The sequence came from a girl under three years old who had a stem cell transplant for combined immunodeficiency, so the T cells may come from the graft donor. The DNA for the CDR3 is TGTGCCAGCAGCTTGGTCTACTCCTACGAGCAGTACTTC. Translated, it gives CASSLVYSYEQYF.